This T cell receptor beta chain was identified in a study of blood T cell repertoires in COVID-19. Study in general: The United States, Italy and Spain supplied acute and convalescent COVID-19 samples. T cells, B-cell-depleted T cells, or PBMCs supplied cDNA or gDNA.

V was clipped by 4 bases and J by 2 bases, with 8 bases between them. CDR3 length: 13 residues. CDR1 and CDR2 from the germline V gene are SGHTA and FQGNSA. The authors' processing: Nucleated cell number was recorded as an estimate derived from reference gene primer amplification. The repertoire was sequenced with immunoSEQ multiplex PCR; TCRdb's copy has only in-frame clones and lacks some. The DNA gave D and trimming, while V, J and clone size come from that table. The data hold roughly 160,000 clones, with 85% to 90% observed a single time. J is TRBJ1-2 and V is TRBV7-2, with D maybe TRBD1 (5 bases). The TCR was taken from a man aged 45-65 years who had recovered from COVID-19. The sequenced sample was peripheral blood. Here the CDR3 reads CASSYGANYGYTF. CDR3 DNA sequence: TGTGCCAGCAGCTATGGGGCCAACTATGGCTACACCTTC.